These 24 T cell receptor beta chains originate from one sample sequenced in a study of T cell responses to AZD1222 COVID-19 vaccine. Method: immunoSEQ multiplex PCR; TCRdb's copy keeps in-frame clones and lacks some. This table holds roughly 120,000 clones, 80% to 90% found once. Source: peripheral blood, taken on day 0 of MenACWY control vaccination. The receptors derive from an adult in good health.

This clone has just a few counts. The chain links TRBV5-8 to TRBJ1-1; D remains ambiguous. V was pared by 1 base and J by 5 bases, with 18 bases between. Germline CDR1 is SGHTS and CDR2 is YDEGEE. This CDR3 is built from 16 residues. The CDR3 spells CASSLYGQRRGTEAFF. The CDR3 region has the DNA TGTGCCAGCAGCTTGTATGGGCAGAGGAGAGGAACTGAAGCTTTCTTT. Together with reference TRBV5-8 and TRBJ1-1, the CDR3 gives the full variable domain: EAGVTQSPTHLIKTRGQQATLRCSPISGHTSVYWYQQALGLGLQFLLWYDEGEERNRGNFPPRFSGRQFPNYSSELNVNALELEDSALYLCASSLYGQRRGTEAFFGQGTRLTVV.

The V gene is TRBV19, the J gene TRBJ2-5, with 8 bases matching TRBD1. With 5 bases clipped from V and 2 bases from J, the junction kept 4 bases outside the gene matches. Germline lookup yields CDR1 LNHDA and CDR2 SQIVND (reference sequence). The CDR3 is 14 residues long. In DNA, the CDR3 is TGTGCCAGTAGTCAGGACAGGGCTCAAGAGACCCAGTACTTC. This encodes CASSQDRAQETQYF.

The CDR3: CARGGTQDEKLFF. CDR3 DNA sequence: TGTGCCAGAGGAGGGACTCAAGATGAAAAACTGTTTTTT. This chain joins TRBV2 and TRBJ1-4; possibly TRBD1 for D (5 bases). CDR3 length: 13 amino acids. Trimming shortened V by 9 bases and J by 6 bases, and 14 bases separated the two germline ends. Germline CDR1 and CDR2: SNHLY and FYNNEI.

The rearrangement joins TRBV5-5 to TRBJ1-2; possibly TRBD1 for D (6 bases). Per germline, CDR1 SGHKS and CDR2 YYEKEE (reference sequence). The CDR3 is 14 amino acids. Trimming stripped 0 bases from V and 2 bases from J, with 8 bases between. The CDR3: CASSLDRANYGYTF. CDR3 bases: TGTGCCAGCAGCTTGGACAGGGCCAACTATGGCTACACCTTC.

As DNA, the CDR3 is TGCGCCAGCAGCCAATTCCGGGTTAACGGGGAGCTGTTTTTT. Amino acid sequence: CASSQFRVNGELFF. The chain joins TRBV4-1 to TRBJ2-2; D is undetermined. Trimming removed 2 bases at V and 7 bases at J, with 11 bases between. The CDR3 contains 14 residues. From germline, CDR1 is MGHRA and CDR2 YSYEKL.

The chain combines TRBV6-5 with TRBJ2-1, with D hard to call. Germline CDR1 MNHEY, CDR2 SVGAGI. CDR3 length: 13 residues. V was pared by 4 bases and J by 4 bases, with 8 bases between. In nucleotides, the CDR3 is TGTGCCAGCAGTTTCGTGGGTTACAATGAGCAGTTCTTC. It is translated as CASSFVGYNEQFF.

This chain joins TRBV18 and TRBJ2-1; D is tentatively TRBD1 or TRBD2 (6 bases each). Trimming cost V 3 bases and J 4 bases, with 13 bases left between them. CDR3 size: 15 residues. Germline V gene sequence: CDR1 KGHSH, CDR2 LQKENI. CDR3 loop: CASSPKRGEYNEQFF. The CDR3 DNA follows: TGTGCCAGCTCACCGAAAAGGGGGGAATACAATGAGCAGTTCTTC.

CDR3 nucleotides: TGTGCCAGCACCCGGGGACAGGGGTATTCACCCCTCCACTTT. This translates into CASTRGQGYSPLHF. The V gene is TRBV5-6, the J gene TRBJ1-6, with TRBD1 matching 10 bases. From germline, CDR1 is SGHDT and CDR2 YYEEEE. V trimming: 6 bases; J trimming: 8 bases; junction bases outside the gene matches: 5. The CDR3 covers 14 residues.

The chain combines TRBV7-6 with TRBJ2-7; TRBD1 agrees at 7 bases. Trimming at V came to 1 base and at J to 0 bases, leaving 6 bases not matched to a gene. Germline CDR1 SGHVS, CDR2 FNYEAQ. The CDR3 spans 16 residues. The CDR3 nucleotides are TGTGCCAGCAGCTTAGGACAGGGACAGTCCTCCTACGAGCAGTACTTC. Its protein is CASSLGQGQSSYEQYF.

V usage is TRBV3-1 (or the pseudogene TRBV3-2) and J usage is TRBJ2-2; D tentatively fits TRBD1 or TRBD2 (5 bases each). V was shortened by 2 bases and J by 5 bases, with 12 bases between the two germline ends. The germline gives CDR1 LGHDT, CDR2 YNNKEL (reference sequence). CDR3 length equals 15 residues. CDR3 coding DNA: TGTGCCAGCAGCCAATGGGGGATGGGGACCGGGGAGCTGTTTTTT. Amino acid sequence: CASSQWGMGTGELFF.

The V gene is TRBV18, the J gene TRBJ1-4, with D perhaps TRBD1 (5 bases). In germline, CDR1 is KGHSH, CDR2 LQKENI. The CDR3 runs to 15 residues. V was pared by 0 bases and J by 8 bases, with 13 bases between. Written as DNA, the CDR3 is TGTGCCAGCTCACCACCGGACCAGGGAGGCGAAAAACTGTTTTTT. It is translated as CASSPPDQGGEKLFF.

The genes are TRBV3-1 (or the pseudogene TRBV3-2) and TRBJ1-2, with D possibly being TRBD1 (5 bases). In germline, CDR1 is LGHDT, CDR2 YNNKEL (reference sequence). The V gene lost 4 bases and the J gene lost 0 bases, with 15 bases spanning the gap. CDR3 size: 16 residues. The CDR3 coding sequence is TGTGCCAGCAGCCCCTCGGCAGGGAGAGCTAACTATGGCTACACCTTC. Protein: CASSPSAGRANYGYTF.

The rearrangement uses TRBV7-8 and TRBJ1-2; 8 nucleotides line up with TRBD1. Germline V gene sequence: CDR1 SGHVS, CDR2 FQNEAQ. The length of the CDR3 is 15 residues. After removal of 8 bases from V and 3 bases from J, the junction contained 11 bases not matched to a gene. CDR3 DNA sequence: TGTGCCAGCCGGCCTAGGACAGGGAGGGACTATGGCTACACCTTC. The encoded protein is CASRPRTGRDYGYTF.

CDR3 residues: CASSLSSGEQFF. Written as DNA, the CDR3 is TGTGCCAGCAGCTTATCTTCCGGCGAGCAGTTCTTC. The chain uses TRBV11-3 and TRBJ2-1; D is unclear. Germline V gene sequence: CDR1 SGHNT, CDR2 YENEEA. Trimming left V 2 bases short and J 10 bases short, with 9 bases between. The CDR3 is 12 residues long.

The chain combines TRBV12-3 or TRBV12-4 with TRBJ1-2, with 8 nucleotides matching TRBD1. V gave up 7 bases and J gave up 8 bases; unmatched junction bases: 9. This CDR3 spans 13 amino acids. In nucleotides, the CDR3 is TGTGCCAGCACCTCAAAAGGACAGGGCGGCTACACCTTC. Translated, it gives CASTSKGQGGYTF.

The CDR3 spells CASSQGRDTYYEQYF. The DNA for the CDR3 is TGTGCCAGCAGCCAAGGTCGGGACACATACTACGAGCAGTACTTC. The chain links TRBV3-1 (or the pseudogene TRBV3-2) to TRBJ2-7, with D tentatively TRBD1 (6 bases). The CDR3 is 15 residues long. Trimming stripped 1 base from V and 3 bases from J, with 13 bases between. The germline V gene encodes CDR1 LGHDT and CDR2 YNNKEL (reference sequence).

In its sample, this clone was seen a few times. J is TRBJ1-6 and V is TRBV5-6; tentative D call: TRBD1 (5 bases). Trimming took 2 bases from V and 8 from J, leaving 26 bases between them. CDR3 length: 19 amino acids. Germline loops: CDR1 SGHDT, CDR2 YYEEEE. The chain's CDR3 is CASSFIPGTRRGIDSPLHF. The CDR3 region has the DNA TGTGCCAGCAGCTTCATCCCGGGAACGCGGAGGGGTATCGATTCACCCCTCCACTTT.

To note about this clone: The sample has other DNA sequences that encode this CDR3 too. The chain links TRBV13 to TRBJ1-2; a possible D gene is TRBD1 (5 bases). From germline, CDR1 is PRHDT and CDR2 FYEKMQ (reference sequence). This CDR3 is 16 amino acids long. Trimming removed 0 bases at V and 4 bases at J, with 15 bases between. In nucleotides, the CDR3 is TGTGCCAGCAGCTTAGGGCGGGGGAGGGGATCCTATGGCTACACCTTC. Translating it yields CASSLGRGRGSYGYTF.

The chain is built from TRBV28 and TRBJ1-5; D unresolved. The length of the CDR3 is 12 residues. Between the trimmed V and J ends, which lost 6 bases and 6 bases, there was a span of 9 bases. Germline V CDR1 and CDR2: MDHEN, SYDVKM. CDR3 nucleotide sequence: TGTGCCAGCAGCTCCCGGGGTCAGCCCCAGCATTTT. Amino acid sequence: CASSSRGQPQHF.

In its sample, this clone was seen once. The chain recombines TRBV29-1 with TRBJ2-1, with D tentatively TRBD2 (5 bases). V was pared by 7 bases and J by 0 bases, with 16 bases between. The CDR3 has 15 amino acids. Germline V CDR1 and CDR2: SQVTM, ANQGSEA. CDR3 amino acids: CSAYEGGSSYNEQFF. For the CDR3, the DNA is TGCAGCGCATATGAGGGTGGGAGCTCCTACAATGAGCAGTTCTTC.

The J gene is TRBJ1-4, the V gene TRBV5-5; 7 bases align to TRBD1. V gave up 1 base and J gave up 5 bases; unmatched junction bases: 8. The CDR3 extends over 16 amino acids. Looked up from germline, CDR1 is SGHKS and CDR2 is YYEKEE (reference sequence). The CDR3 sequence: CASSLIVTGENEKLFF. In DNA form, the CDR3 reads TGTGCCAGCAGCTTGATTGTCACAGGGGAGAATGAAAAACTGTTTTTT. Supplemented by reference TRBV5-5 and TRBJ1-4, the full variable domain reads DAGVTQSPTHLIKTRGQQVTLRCSPISGHKSVSWYQQVLGQGPQFIFQYYEKEERGRGNFPDRFSARQFPNYSSELNVNALLLGDSALYLCASSLIVTGENEKLFFGSGTQLSVL.

V usage is TRBV29-1 and J usage is TRBJ2-7; D remains ambiguous. Per the germline V gene, CDR1 is SQVTM and CDR2 is ANQGSEA. The CDR3 length is 14 residues. Trimming took 3 bases from V and 2 from J, leaving 14 bases between them. The CDR3, as DNA: TGCAGCGTTGAGGTTCCCCCAGCCCCCTACGAGCAGTACTTC. Amino acids: CSVEVPPAPYEQYF.

The gene calls are TRBV5-1 and TRBJ2-5, with 8 bases identical to TRBD1. This CDR3 contains 15 residues. Germline-derived CDR1 and CDR2 are SGHRS and YFSETQ. The V and J ends lost 0 bases and 4 bases, in that order; junction bases with no gene match: 5. The CDR3 protein is CASSLVPRGLETQYF. The CDR3, as DNA: TGCGCCAGCAGCTTGGTGCCCAGGGGGCTAGAGACCCAGTACTTC. Based on the CDR3 plus reference TRBV5-1 and TRBJ2-5, the full variable domain is KAGVTQTPRYLIKTRGQQVTLSCSPISGHRSVSWYQQTPGQGLQFLFEYFSETQRNKGNFPGRFSGRQFSNSRSEMNVSTLELGDSALYLCASSLVPRGLETQYFGPGTRLLVL.

V usage is TRBV28 and J usage is TRBJ2-1; D perhaps matches TRBD1 (6 bases). The CDR3 is made up of 11 amino acids. V was clipped by 4 bases and J by 9 bases, with 7 bases between them. Germline V gives CDR1 MDHEN, CDR2 SYDVKM. CDR3 nucleotides: TGTGCCAGCAGTTCAGGGGTTGAGCAGTTCTTC. It translates to CASSSGVEQFF.